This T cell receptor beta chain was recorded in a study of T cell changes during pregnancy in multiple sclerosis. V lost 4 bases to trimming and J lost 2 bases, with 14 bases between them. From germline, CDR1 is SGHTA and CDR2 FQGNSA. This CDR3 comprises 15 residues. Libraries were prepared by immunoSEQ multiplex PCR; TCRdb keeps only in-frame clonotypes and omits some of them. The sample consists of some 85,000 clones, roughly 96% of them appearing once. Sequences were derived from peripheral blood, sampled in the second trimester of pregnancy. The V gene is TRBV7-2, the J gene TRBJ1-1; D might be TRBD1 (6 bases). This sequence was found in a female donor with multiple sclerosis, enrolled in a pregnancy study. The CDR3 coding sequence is TGTGCCAGCAGCTCTGAAGGGACATTAAACACTGAAGCTTTCTTT. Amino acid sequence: CASSSEGTLNTEAFF. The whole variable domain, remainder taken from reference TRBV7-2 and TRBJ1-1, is GAGVSQSPSNKVTEKGKDVELRCDPISGHTALYWYRQSLGQGLEFLIYFQGNSAPDKSGLPSDRFSAERTGGSVSTLTIQRTQQEDSAVYLCASSSEGTLNTEAFFGQGTRLTVV.